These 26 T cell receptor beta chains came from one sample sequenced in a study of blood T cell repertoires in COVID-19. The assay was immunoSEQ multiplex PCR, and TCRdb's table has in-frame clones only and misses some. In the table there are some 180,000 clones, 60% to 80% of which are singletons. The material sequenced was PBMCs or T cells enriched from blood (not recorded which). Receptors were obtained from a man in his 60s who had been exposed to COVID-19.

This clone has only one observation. The CDR3 here is CASSQDSGSYTGELFF. DNA for the CDR3: TGCGCCAGCAGCCAAGATAGCGGGAGCTACACCGGGGAGCTGTTTTTT. The genes are TRBV4-3 and TRBJ2-2, with 9 bases fitting TRBD2. V lost 0 bases to trimming and J lost 3 bases; unmatched junction nucleotides: 2. This CDR3 region has 16 residues. Germline assignment: CDR1 LGHNA and CDR2 YSLEER.

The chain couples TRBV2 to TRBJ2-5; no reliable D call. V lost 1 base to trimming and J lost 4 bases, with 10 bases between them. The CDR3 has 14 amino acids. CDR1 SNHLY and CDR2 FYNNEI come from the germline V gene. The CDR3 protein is CASSEVALGETQYF. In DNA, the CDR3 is TGTGCCAGCAGTGAAGTAGCCCTCGGAGAGACCCAGTACTTC. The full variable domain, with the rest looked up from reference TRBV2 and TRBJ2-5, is EPEVTQTPSHQVTQMGQEVILRCVPISNHLYFYWYRQILGQKVEFLVSFYNNEISEKSEIFDDQFSVERPDGSNFTLKIRSTKLEDSAMYFCASSEVALGETQYFGPGTRLLVL.

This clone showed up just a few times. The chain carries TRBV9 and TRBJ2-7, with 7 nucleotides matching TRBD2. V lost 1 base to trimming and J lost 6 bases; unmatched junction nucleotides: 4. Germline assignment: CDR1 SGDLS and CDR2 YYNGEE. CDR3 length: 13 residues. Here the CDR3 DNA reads TGTGCCAGCAGCGTACGACTAGCCGGCGAGCAGTACTTC. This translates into CASSVRLAGEQYF.

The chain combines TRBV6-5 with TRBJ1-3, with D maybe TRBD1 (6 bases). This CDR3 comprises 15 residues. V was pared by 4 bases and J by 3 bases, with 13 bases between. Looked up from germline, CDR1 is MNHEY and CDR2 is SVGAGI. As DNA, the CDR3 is TGTGCCAGCAGTTTAACAGGGTCGGGTGGAAACACCATATATTTT. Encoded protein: CASSLTGSGGNTIYF.

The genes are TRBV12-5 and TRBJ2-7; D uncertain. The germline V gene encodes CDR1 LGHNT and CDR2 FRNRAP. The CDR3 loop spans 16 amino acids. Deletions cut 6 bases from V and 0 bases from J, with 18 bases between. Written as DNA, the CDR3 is TGTGCTAGTGGCCTATCTCCTCGCGCCGCCTCCTACGAGCAGTACTTC. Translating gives CASGLSPRAASYEQYF.

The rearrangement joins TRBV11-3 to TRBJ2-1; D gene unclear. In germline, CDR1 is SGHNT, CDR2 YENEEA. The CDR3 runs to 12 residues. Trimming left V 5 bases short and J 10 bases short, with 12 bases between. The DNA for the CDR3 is TGTGCCAGCAGCCCTAGGAAAGGCGAGCAGTTCTTC. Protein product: CASSPRKGEQFF.

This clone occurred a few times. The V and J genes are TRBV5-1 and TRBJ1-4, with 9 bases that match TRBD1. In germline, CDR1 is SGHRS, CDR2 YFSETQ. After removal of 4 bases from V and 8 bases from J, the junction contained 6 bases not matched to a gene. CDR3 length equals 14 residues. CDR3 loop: CASSPGQGSEKLFF. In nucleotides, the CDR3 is TGCGCCAGCAGCCCGGGACAGGGTTCGGAAAAACTGTTTTTT.

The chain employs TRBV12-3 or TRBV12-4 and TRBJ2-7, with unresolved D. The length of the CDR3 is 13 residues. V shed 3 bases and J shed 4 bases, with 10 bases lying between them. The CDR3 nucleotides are TGTGCCAGCAGTTTGGCCACGCCTTACGAGCAGTACTTC. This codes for CASSLATPYEQYF.

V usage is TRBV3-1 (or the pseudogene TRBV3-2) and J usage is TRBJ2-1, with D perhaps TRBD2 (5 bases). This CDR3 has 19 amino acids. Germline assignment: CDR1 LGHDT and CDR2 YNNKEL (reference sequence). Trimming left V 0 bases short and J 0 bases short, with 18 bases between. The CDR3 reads CASSQDHPPATNSYNEQFF. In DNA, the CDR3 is TGTGCCAGCAGCCAAGATCATCCCCCAGCGACTAACTCCTACAATGAGCAGTTCTTC.

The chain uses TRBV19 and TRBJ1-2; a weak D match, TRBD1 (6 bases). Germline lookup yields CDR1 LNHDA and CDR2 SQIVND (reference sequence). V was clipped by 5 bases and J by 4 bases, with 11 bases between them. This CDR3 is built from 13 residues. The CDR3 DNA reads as TGTGCCAGTAGTTCGGGGGGCGGCTATGGCTACACCTTC. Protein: CASSSGGGYGYTF.

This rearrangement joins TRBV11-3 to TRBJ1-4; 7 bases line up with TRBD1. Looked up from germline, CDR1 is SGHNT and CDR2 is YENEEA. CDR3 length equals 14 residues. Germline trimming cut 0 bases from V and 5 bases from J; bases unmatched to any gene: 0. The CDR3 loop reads CASSLDRGNEKLFF. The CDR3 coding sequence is TGTGCCAGCAGCTTAGACAGGGGGAATGAAAAACTGTTTTTT.

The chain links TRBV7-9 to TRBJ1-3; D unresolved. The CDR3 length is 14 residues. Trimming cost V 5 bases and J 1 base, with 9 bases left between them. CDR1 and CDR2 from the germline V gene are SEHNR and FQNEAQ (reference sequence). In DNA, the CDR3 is TGTGCCAGCAGCCCTGGTGCGTCTGGAAACACCATATATTTT. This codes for CASSPGASGNTIYF.

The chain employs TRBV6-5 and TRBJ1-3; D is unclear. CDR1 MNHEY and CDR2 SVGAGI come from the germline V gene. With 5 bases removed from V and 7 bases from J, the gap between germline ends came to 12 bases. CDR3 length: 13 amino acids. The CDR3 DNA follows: TGTGCCAGCAGTCAACTGGGCAGGAACACCATATATTTT. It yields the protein CASSQLGRNTIYF.

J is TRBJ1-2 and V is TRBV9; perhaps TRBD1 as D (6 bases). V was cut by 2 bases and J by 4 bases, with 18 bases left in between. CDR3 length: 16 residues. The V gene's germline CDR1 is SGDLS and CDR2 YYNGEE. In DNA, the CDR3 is TGTGCCAGCAGCGTCTCCGGGACACGGGACCCCTATGGCTACACCTTC. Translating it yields CASSVSGTRDPYGYTF.

The CDR3 sequence is CASSVDRLNTEAFF. The CDR3, as DNA: TGTGCCAGCAGTGTTGACAGACTGAACACTGAAGCTTTCTTT. The chain employs TRBV25-1 and TRBJ1-1, with TRBD1 as a possible D gene (5 bases). The CDR3 is 14 amino acids. CDR1 is MGHDK, CDR2 SYGVNS, per germline. V lost 4 bases and J lost 0, with 9 bases in between. Together with reference TRBV25-1 and TRBJ1-1, the CDR3 gives the full variable domain: EADIYQTPRYLVIGTGKKITLECSQTMGHDKMYWYQQDPGMELHLIHYSYGVNSTEKGDLSSESTVSRIRTEHFPLTLESARPSHTSQYLCASSVDRLNTEAFFGQGTRLTVV.

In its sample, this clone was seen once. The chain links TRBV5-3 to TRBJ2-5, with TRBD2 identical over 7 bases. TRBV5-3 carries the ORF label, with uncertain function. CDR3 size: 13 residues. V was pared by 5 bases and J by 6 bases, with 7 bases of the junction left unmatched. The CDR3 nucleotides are TGTGCCAGAAGTCTCGGGGGGAGTAAGACCCAGTACTTC. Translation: CARSLGGSKTQYF.

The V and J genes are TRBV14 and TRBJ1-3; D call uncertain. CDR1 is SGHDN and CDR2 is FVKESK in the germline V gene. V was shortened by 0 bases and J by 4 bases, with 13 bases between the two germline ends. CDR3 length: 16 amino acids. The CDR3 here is CASSQDPRWLGNTIYF. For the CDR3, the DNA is TGTGCCAGCAGCCAAGATCCTCGGTGGTTGGGAAACACCATATATTTT.

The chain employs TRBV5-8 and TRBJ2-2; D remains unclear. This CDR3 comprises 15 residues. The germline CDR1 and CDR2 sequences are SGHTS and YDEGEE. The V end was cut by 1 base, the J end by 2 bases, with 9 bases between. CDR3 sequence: CASSLSVRNTGELFF. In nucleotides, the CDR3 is TGTGCCAGCAGCTTGAGTGTGCGTAACACCGGGGAGCTGTTTTTT.

CDR3 in amino acids: CASSPGTGAFGEQYF. DNA for the CDR3: TGCGCCAGCAGCCCGGGGACAGGGGCCTTTGGAGAGCAGTACTTC. The chain links TRBV5-1 to TRBJ2-7; TRBD1 aligns across 10 bases. Looked up from germline, CDR1 is SGHRS and CDR2 is YFSETQ. This CDR3 contains 15 residues. The J segment lost 7 bases and the V segment lost 4 bases, leaving 11 bases of the junction unmatched. Full variable domain (missing parts from reference TRBV5-1 and TRBJ2-7): KAGVTQTPRYLIKTRGQQVTLSCSPISGHRSVSWYQQTPGQGLQFLFEYFSETQRNKGNFPGRFSGRQFSNSRSEMNVSTLELGDSALYLCASSPGTGAFGEQYFGPGTRLTVT.

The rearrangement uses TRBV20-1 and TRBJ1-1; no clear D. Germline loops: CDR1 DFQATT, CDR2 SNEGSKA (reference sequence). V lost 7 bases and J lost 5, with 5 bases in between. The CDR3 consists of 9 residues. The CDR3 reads CSVGTEAFF. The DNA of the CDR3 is TGCAGTGTCGGGACTGAAGCTTTCTTT.

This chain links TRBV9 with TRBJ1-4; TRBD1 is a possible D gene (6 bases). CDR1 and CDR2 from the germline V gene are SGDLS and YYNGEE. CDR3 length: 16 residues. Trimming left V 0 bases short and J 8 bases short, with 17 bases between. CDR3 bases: TGTGCCAGCAGCGTAGACCCCCAGGGGAAGGGCGAAAAACTGTTTTTT. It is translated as CASSVDPQGKGEKLFF.

The CDR3 reads CASSVDQGTGNTIYF. The CDR3 nucleotides read TGTGCCAGCAGCGTAGATCAGGGCACTGGAAACACCATATATTTT. V and J are TRBV9 and TRBJ1-3; possible D gene TRBD1, 5 bases. Germline V gene sequence: CDR1 SGDLS, CDR2 YYNGEE. V dropped 0 bases and J dropped 2 bases, with 9 bases sitting between them. The CDR3 has 15 amino acids.

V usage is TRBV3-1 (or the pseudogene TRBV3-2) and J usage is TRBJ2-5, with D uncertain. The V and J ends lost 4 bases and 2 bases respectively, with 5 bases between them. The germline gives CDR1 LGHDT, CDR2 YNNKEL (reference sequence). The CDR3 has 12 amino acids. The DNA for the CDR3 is TGTGCCAGCAGCCCCCCTCAAGAGACCCAGTACTTC. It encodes CASSPPQETQYF.

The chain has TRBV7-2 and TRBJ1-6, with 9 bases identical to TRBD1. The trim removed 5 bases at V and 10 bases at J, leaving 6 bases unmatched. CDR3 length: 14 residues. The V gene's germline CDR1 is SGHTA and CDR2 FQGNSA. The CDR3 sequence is CASSVYRGQSPLHF. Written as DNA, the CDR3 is TGTGCCAGCAGCGTCTACAGGGGGCAATCACCCCTCCACTTT.

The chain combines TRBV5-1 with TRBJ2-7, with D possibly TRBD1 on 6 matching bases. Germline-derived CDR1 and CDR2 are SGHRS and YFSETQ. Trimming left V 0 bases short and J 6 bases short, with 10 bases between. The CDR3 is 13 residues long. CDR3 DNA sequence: TGCGCCAGCAGCTTGGTTGGGGGCGCCGAGCAGTACTTC. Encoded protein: CASSLVGGAEQYF.

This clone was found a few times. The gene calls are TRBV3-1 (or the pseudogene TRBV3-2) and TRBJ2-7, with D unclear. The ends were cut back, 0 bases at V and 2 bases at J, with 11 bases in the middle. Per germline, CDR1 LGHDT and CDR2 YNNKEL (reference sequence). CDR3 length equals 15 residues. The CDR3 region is CASSQDRTVTYEQYF. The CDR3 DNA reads TGTGCCAGCAGCCAAGATCGCACTGTAACCTACGAGCAGTACTTC.